A few counts support the clone carrying this TCR beta chain. Germline lookup yields CDR1 MNHNS and CDR2 SASEGT. V was clipped by 3 bases and J by 2 bases, with 8 bases between them. The CDR3 spans 14 residues. The data were taken from a study of cytomegalovirus exposure and HLA in healthy donors. A multiplex PCR was run with 60 Vbeta primers and 13 Jbeta primers. Sequenced by immunoSEQ multiplex PCR; TCRdb stores in-frame clones only, minus some. The profile shows over 130,000 clones, roughly three quarters of them singletons. Material for sequencing was PBMCs. This chain uses TRBV6-1 with TRBJ1-3; no reliable D call. This clonotype originated in a young woman in good health and CMV-seronegative. CDR3: CASSEQAPGNTIYF. The CDR3 nucleotides are TGTGCCAGCAGTGAGCAGGCGCCTGGAAACACCATATATTTT.